This T cell receptor (beta chain) was recovered during a study of shared clonotypes between healthy human individuals. Study-level points and caveats: Relative to their counterparts shared across all four donors, non-shared clonotypes exhibited diminished generation probabilities. Clonotype sharing among donors was expected to depend on sequencing depth.

For this clone: Antigen: not known.

The table came from immunoSEQ multiplex PCR; TCRdb's copy has only in-frame clones and leaves some out. The table shows 2,500,000 or so clones, with around 92% occurring only once. Within Nashville, Tennessee resided all donors, each a Caucasian adult. Looked up from germline, CDR1 is LGHNA and CDR2 is YNFKEQ. V was trimmed by 5 bases and J by 4 bases, leaving 15 bases between them. The CDR3 totals 14 residues. This chain links TRBV4-2 with TRBJ2-7; a weak D match, TRBD1 (6 bases). This TCR was sampled from a young man in good health. Some clones in this sample may be carry-over from other donors' samples. Sequencing was carried out using naive CD4+ T cells from PBMCs. Subset: CD45RA+ positively selected. The CDR3 reads CASSSPDRTYEQYF. The CDR3 DNA follows: TGTGCCAGCAGCTCCCCAGACAGGACATACGAGCAGTACTTC.